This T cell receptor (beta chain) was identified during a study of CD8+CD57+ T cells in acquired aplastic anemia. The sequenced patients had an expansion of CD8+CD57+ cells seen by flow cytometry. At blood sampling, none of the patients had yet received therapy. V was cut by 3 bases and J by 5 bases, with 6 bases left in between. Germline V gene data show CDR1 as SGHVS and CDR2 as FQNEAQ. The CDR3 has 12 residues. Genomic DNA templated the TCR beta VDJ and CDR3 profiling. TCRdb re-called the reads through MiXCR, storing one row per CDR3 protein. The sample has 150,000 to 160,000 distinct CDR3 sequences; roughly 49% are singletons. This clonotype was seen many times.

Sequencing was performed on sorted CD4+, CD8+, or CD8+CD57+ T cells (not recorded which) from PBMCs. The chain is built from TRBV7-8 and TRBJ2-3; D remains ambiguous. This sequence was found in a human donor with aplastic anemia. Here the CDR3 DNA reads TGTGCCAGCAGCTTGCAGCGAGATACGCAGTATTTT. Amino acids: CASSLQRDTQYF.